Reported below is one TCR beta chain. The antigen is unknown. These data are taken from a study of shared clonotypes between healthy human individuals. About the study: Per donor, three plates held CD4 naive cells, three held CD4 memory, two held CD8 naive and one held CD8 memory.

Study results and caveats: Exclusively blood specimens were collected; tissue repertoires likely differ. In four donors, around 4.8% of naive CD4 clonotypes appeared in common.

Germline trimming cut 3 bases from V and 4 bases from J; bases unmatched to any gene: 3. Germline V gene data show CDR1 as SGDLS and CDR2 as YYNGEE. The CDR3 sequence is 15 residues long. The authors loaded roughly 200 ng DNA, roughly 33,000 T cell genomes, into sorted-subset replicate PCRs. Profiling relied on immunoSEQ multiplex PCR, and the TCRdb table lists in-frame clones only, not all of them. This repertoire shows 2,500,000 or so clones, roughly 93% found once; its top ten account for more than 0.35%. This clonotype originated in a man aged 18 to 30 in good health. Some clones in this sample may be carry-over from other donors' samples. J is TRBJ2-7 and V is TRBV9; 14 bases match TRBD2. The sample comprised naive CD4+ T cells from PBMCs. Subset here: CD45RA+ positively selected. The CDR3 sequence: CASSGGLAGVYEQYF. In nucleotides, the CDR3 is TGTGCCAGCAGCGGGGGACTAGCGGGAGTTTACGAGCAGTACTTC.